This T cell receptor (beta chain) was recovered during a study of blood T cells in healthy people across ages. With respect to this clonotype: Its antigen is not known.

The extraction recovered at least 6 micrograms of total RNA per sample. PCR was performed a second time for about 6 to 12 cycles using a sample-barcoded 5' primer and a J-beta primer mix. TCRdb re-derived calls from the 5' RACE reads in MiXCR, one entry per CDR3 protein. Among more than 1.4 million distinct CDR3 sequences listed, around 39% were seen once. The germline V gene has CDR1 DFQATT and CDR2 SNEGSKA (reference sequence). The CDR3 contains 13 residues. With V trimmed by 3 bases and J by 3 bases, 4 bases remained unmatched. Broader study findings: Any conclusive comparison of naive versus antigen-experienced cells was prevented by using unsorted PBMCs.

The TCR sequence derives from a woman between 18 and 29 years old in good health. This rearrangement joins TRBV20-1 to TRBJ2-7; 8 nucleotides line up with TRBD1. Sequenced input: blood. CDR3 in DNA: TGCAGTGCTAGCCGGGACAGGAGCTACGAGCAGTACTTC. It encodes CSASRDRSYEQYF.